Listed below are T cell receptor beta chains from one sample, sequenced in a study of cytomegalovirus exposure and HLA in healthy donors. TCRdb's table, derived via immunoSEQ multiplex PCR, lists solely in-frame clones and lacks some. The table has about 150,000 clones, about 68% seen once. The sequencing sample was made of PBMCs. All receptors derive from a man under 40 in good health and CMV-seronegative. Both conserved end residues are part of each CDR3. Each record gives: V gene, D gene, clone size, J gene, CDR3 DNA, CDR3 protein. A D gene is named only where the DNA matches it firmly. Only part of the rows carry a size: once, few, many, or a class if the clone is expanded.

TRBV4-2	TRBD2	.	TRBJ2-1	TGTGCCAGCAGCCAAGTGCTCCTAGCGGGGAGCAATGAGCAGTTCTTC	CASSQVLLAGSNEQFF
TRBV5-4	TRBD1	.	TRBJ1-6	TGTGCCAGCAGCTTTACAGGGGGCGCGTCACCCCTCCACTTT	CASSFTGGASPLHF
TRBV7-2	.	.	TRBJ1-2	TGTGCCAGCAGCTTAGAGCAGGCCTCCTATGGCTACACCTTC	CASSLEQASYGYTF
TRBV6-6	.	.	TRBJ1-5	TGTGCCAGCAGTTCTGAGAGGCACCAGCATTTT	CASSSERHQHF
TRBV7-2	TRBD2	.	TRBJ2-5	TGTGCCAGCAGTCTGGGGCGGGGGAGATGGGAGACCCAGTACTTC	CASSLGRGRWETQYF
TRBV4-1	.	.	TRBJ1-2	TGCGCCAGCAGCCAAGTTGCAGGGAATGGCTACACCTTC	CASSQVAGNGYTF
TRBV10-1	TRBD1	.	TRBJ1-5	TGCGCCAGCAGTGCCGTCCCGGGACAGGGTTATCAGCCCCAGCATTTT	CASSAVPGQGYQPQHF
TRBV7-2	.	.	TRBJ1-3	TGTGCCAGCAGCTTAGAGAGAGGTTCTGGAAACACCATATATTTT	CASSLERGSGNTIYF
TRBV27	.	few	TRBJ1-6	TGTGCCAGCCGAGGGGGATATAATTCACCCCTCCACTTT	CASRGGYNSPLHF
TRBV6-5	TRBD1	few	TRBJ1-6	TGTGCCAGCAATTCGGCCAGGGGGAGTAACCTCCACTTT	CASNSARGSNLHF
TRBV19	TRBD1	.	TRBJ1-5	TGTGCCAGTAGTTCTAGGCAACGACAGGGGGGAAGCTATATCGGCAATCAGCCCCAGCATTTT	CASSSRQRQGGSYIGNQPQHF
TRBV7-9	.	.	TRBJ2-3	TGTGCCAGCAGCTTAGAGGGGGGGCCAGATACGCAGTATTTT	CASSLEGGPDTQYF
TRBV28	TRBD1	.	TRBJ1-5	TGTGCCAGCAGTGCCCGACAGGGGAATCAGCCCCAGCATTTT	CASSARQGNQPQHF
TRBV15	.	once	TRBJ1-1	TGTGCCACCGAACCTGGGGGCAGGAACACTGAAGCTTTCTTT	CATEPGGRNTEAFF
TRBV19	TRBD2	.	TRBJ2-2	TGTGCCAGTAGTCTGGCTAGCGGTTACACCGGGGAGCTGTTTTTT	CASSLASGYTGELFF
TRBV10-3	TRBD1	.	TRBJ1-2	TGTGCCATCACCAACGGGAGGGACAGCTATGGCTACACCTTC	CAITNGRDSYGYTF